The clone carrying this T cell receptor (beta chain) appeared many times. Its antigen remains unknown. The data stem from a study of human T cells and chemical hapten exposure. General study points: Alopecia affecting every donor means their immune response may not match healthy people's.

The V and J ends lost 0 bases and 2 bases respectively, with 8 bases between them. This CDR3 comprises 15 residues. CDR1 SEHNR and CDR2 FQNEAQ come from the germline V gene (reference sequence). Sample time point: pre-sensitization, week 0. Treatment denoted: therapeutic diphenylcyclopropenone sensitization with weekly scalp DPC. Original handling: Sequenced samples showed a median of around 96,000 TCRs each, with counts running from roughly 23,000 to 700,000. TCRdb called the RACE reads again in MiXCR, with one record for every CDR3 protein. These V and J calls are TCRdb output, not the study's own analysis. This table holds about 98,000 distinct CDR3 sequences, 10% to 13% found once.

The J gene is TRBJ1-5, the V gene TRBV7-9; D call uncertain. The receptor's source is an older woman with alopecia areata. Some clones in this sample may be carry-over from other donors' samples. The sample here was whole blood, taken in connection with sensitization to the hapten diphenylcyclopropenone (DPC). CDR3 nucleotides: TGTGCCAGCAGCTTAGCCGGGGAGGGCAATCAGCCCCAGCATTTT. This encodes CASSLAGEGNQPQHF.